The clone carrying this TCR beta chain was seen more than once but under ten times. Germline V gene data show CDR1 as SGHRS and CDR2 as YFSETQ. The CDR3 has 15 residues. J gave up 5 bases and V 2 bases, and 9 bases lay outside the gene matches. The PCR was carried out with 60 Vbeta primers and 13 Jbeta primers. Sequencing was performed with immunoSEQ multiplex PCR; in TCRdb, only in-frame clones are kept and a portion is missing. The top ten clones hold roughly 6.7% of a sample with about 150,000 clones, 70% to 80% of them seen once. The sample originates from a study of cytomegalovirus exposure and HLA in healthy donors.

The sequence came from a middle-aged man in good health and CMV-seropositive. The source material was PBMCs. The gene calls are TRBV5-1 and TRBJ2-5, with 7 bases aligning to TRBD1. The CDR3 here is CASSLRDSVRETQYF. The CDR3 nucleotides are TGCGCCAGCAGCTTACGGGACAGCGTCCGGGAGACCCAGTACTTC.